The rows below give T cell receptor beta chains drawn from one sample of a study of blood T cell repertoires in COVID-19. TCRdb keeps only in-frame clones here, not all; method: immunoSEQ multiplex PCR. The sample shows about 140,000 clones, more than 65% of them seen only once. Specimen: peripheral blood. These receptors all stem from a man between 60 and 75 years old with acute or convalescent COVID-19. CDR3s leave out the opening cysteine and the closing phenylalanine or tryptophan. The order of the fields is J gene, CDR3 length, V gene, CDR3 protein.

>TRBJ2-1|14|TRBV5-6
ASSLEAVSSYNEQF
>TRBJ2-3|11|TRBV6-5
ASAFERTDTQY
>TRBJ1-1|13|TRBV6-5
ASSHTTGVNTEAF
>TRBJ1-4|12|TRBV5-4
ASSFRETNEKLF
>TRBJ2-1|14|TRBV19
ASSIVVTSANNEQF
>TRBJ1-5|14|TRBV7-3
ASRRGQYPCNQPQH
>TRBJ2-1|13|TRBV5-1
ASSRTSGGYNEQF
>TRBJ2-1|17|TRBV24-1
ATSDASGTSERGYNEQF
>TRBJ1-5|13|TRBV18
ASSADRLSNQPQH
>TRBJ2-1|15|TRBV11-2
ASSSALAGGGGNEQF
>TRBJ2-3|14|TRBV19
ASSSPGSVHTDTQY
>TRBJ2-3|13|TRBV10-3
AISASAVTTDTQY
>TRBJ2-7|14|TRBV6-1
ASSEKRLAGGDEQY
>TRBJ2-7|16|TRBV30
AWARYQGIMGSSGEQY
>TRBJ2-7|15|TRBV6-2/TRBV6-3
ASSYSILAGSSYEQY
>TRBJ2-6|14|TRBV7-2
ASSLIRSSGANVLT
>TRBJ2-7|12|TRBV5-1
ASSYRDRAYEQY
>TRBJ2-1|13|TRBV7-8
ASSIRLDSYNEQF
>TRBJ1-2|14|TRBV4-1
ASSQDVTGGSYGYT
>TRBJ1-5|12|TRBV30
AWGEVQAGQPQH
>TRBJ2-3|15|TRBV7-6
ASSKGAGELPTDTQY
>TRBJ2-7|12|TRBV6-1
ASSEAALTYEQY
>TRBJ2-5|15|TRBV29-1
SVEDLYTGAREETQY
>TRBJ2-3|15|TRBV11-2
ASSQPPGQGIADTQY
>TRBJ2-7|16|TRBV5-1
ASSLAGGVGGGNGEQY
>TRBJ1-2|10|TRBV5-1
ASSSTAQGYT
>TRBJ2-4|10|TRBV9
ASSSSLNIQY
>TRBJ1-6|12|TRBV19
ASSPGLFNSPLH
>TRBJ2-1|11|TRBV5-5
ASSFTGINEQF
>TRBJ1-2|11|TRBV28
ASSWGGNYGYT
>TRBJ1-3|11|TRBV4-1
ASSQDFGNTIY
>TRBJ1-2|13|TRBV28
ASSFRTGKGYGYT
>TRBJ2-7|14|TRBV11-2
ASSTLLGQGANEQY
>TRBJ2-1|14|TRBV10-1
ASSELTSGPYNEQF
>TRBJ2-1|12|TRBV30
AWSGQREGNEQF
>TRBJ2-3|16|TRBV9
ASSARQGVSRGLDTQY
>TRBJ2-7|12|TRBV7-9
ASSLAAADYEQY
>TRBJ2-7|13|TRBV27
ASSLLAGGHPEQY
>TRBJ1-3|13|TRBV27
ASSSIQGIGNTIY
>TRBJ1-6|13|TRBV6-5
ASTPQDSYNSPLH